This T cell receptor (beta chain) stems from a study of cytomegalovirus exposure and HLA in healthy donors (dated by TCRdb to about 2017). At the level of the whole study: An earlier analysis of roughly 500 of the donors reported 276 Gb of sequence data and 100 million to 120 million unique TCR beta sequences obtained from roughly 180 million T cells. An early release covering about 600 HLA-typed donors comprised 250 to 350 gigabases of sequencing data and approximately 80 million unique TCR sequences. Among the approximately 430 genotyped donors, under 90% belonged to the genetic ancestry cluster associated with self-reported Caucasian donors. The study aimed to test whether signatures of past pathogen exposure could be identified by cataloging public T cell receptors. The study used immunosequencing to profile the T cell repertoires of approximately 690 subjects and linked those repertoires to cytomegalovirus serostatus. A separate validation cohort of roughly 120 different subjects was used in addition to the roughly 720-subject first cohort. High-throughput TCR immunosequencing, statistical association of individual TCRs with disease status, and machine learning were combined to predict cytomegalovirus infection status. In a later analysis, previously published TCR beta repertoires from more than 500 donors were re-analyzed and high-resolution HLA genotyping was added so that TCR occurrence patterns could be studied. Rather than drawing on any new phenotypic data, the later analysis identified candidate immune exposures from TCR beta sequences and the way those sequences occurred across donors. An earlier analysis of 500 to 650 of the donors applied high-throughput TCR beta sequencing to assess whether each TCR beta V gene segment acted as functional or pseudogenic. Donor age, sex, ethnicity and CMV serostatus were compiled together with the repertoire data. Genome-wide SNP genotypes for about three fifths of the roughly 670 donors were used in a later genetic analysis, which treated that subset as a discovery cohort. Every repertoire in the discovery cohort had been generated on one and the same sequencing platform. HLA typing covered class I and class II loci at four-digit resolution. The number of typed donors differed by locus: about 629-640 for A, B, C, DRB1 and DQB1; about 520 for DQA1; fewer than 610 for DPA1; and around 490 for DPB1. Several DR-DQ haplotypes were treated as single units for association and clustering because of strong linkage in the cohort. Across 300 to 400 genotyped donors of the cohort, an average of approximately 200,000 unique TCR beta nucleotide sequences per donor were sequenced, and roughly 20% of those sequences were non-productive. Points the paper makes about the study in general: Immune exposure information for the cohort was limited to CMV serostatus. A group of highly shared sequence variants was considered likely to be a technical artifact of the sequencing pipeline. Correlated functional status among segregating V segments might reflect linkage disequilibrium, but an unknown experimental factor could not be ruled out. A further reported finding was that TCR beta sequences accurately predicted the HLA-A and HLA-B alleles for most subjects in the first cohort. Roughly uniform sequencing depth across donors was assumed in presence/absence analyses, although this assumption may not hold. Most TCR sequences were observed very rarely across donors, whereas some public TCRs were present in many individuals. A total of roughly 160 TCR beta chains were listed by the study as associated with cytomegalovirus. Because HLA typing was missing for some donors at each locus, association tests included only the typed subset. Broadly in line with IMGT annotations, most TCR beta V segments showed up in productive rearrangements about 87% or about 30% of the time in an earlier analysis of approximately 640 of the donors. In a later genetic analysis, a missense DCLRE1C variant was associated with V-gene and J-gene trimming of TCR beta chains, and the association was replicated in an independent cohort. In a later analysis, the rate of TCR association differed among HLA loci, with DRB1 alleles having the most associated TCRs and HLA-C alleles having the fewest. Three of the identified cytomegalovirus-associated TCR beta chains were confirmed in vitro to be specific for cytomegalovirus antigens. Because the 87-base-pair reads could not distinguish some IMGT-functional V segments, including TRBV6-2 and TRBV6-3, those segments were excluded. According to a later analysis, parvovirus B19, influenza, CMV and Epstein-Barr virus appeared linked to several top co-occurrence clusters. A later analysis found that HLA-associated TCR beta chains were more clonally expanded and had lower generation probabilities than equally common non-associated chains. In this cohort, only TCR beta chains were sequenced, and detectable features were limited by the absence of alpha or paired-chain data. Cytomegalovirus status was reported to be diagnosed by the classifier with high specificity and sensitivity in both the original and validation cohorts. Compared with the 666-donor mean, donors in an Asian-associated ancestry cluster had fewer N-insertions in productive TCRs, according to a later genetic analysis. According to the authors, the approach could potentially be generalized to other disease states and immunological phenotypes. In a later analysis, some 18,000 TCR beta sequences were associated with specific HLA alleles at a false discovery rate of 0.05. Because counts were too low, approximately 18 rarely observed V segments, including chromosome 9 orphons, were excluded from the earlier analysis of some 590 of the donors. A later analysis found that most CMV-associated TCR beta chains appeared HLA-restricted, with HLA associations seemingly driven largely by CMV exposure. Strong co-occurrence of HLA alleles, especially DR and DQ, made assigning TCR associations to individual alleles difficult.

The method behind the library was the immunoSEQ multiplex PCR assay. The multiplex PCR relied on a mix of 60 forward primers for TCR Vbeta segments and 13 reverse primers for TCR Jbeta segments. A multiplex PCR assay on genomic DNA amplified the CDR3 region of rearranged TCR beta genes. On the Illumina HiSeq System, the amplified TCR beta libraries were sequenced as 87-base-pair reads. Regarding the original processing steps: A later analysis counted tens of millions of unique TCR beta chains across the 550 to 700 repertoires, and 10 million to 11 million of these chains were shared by at least two donors. Raw reads were error-corrected and collapsed into unique sequences by a nearest-neighbor algorithm in which closely related sequences were merged to remove PCR and sequencing errors. V, D and J gene segments were assigned by aligning CDR3 sequences to IMGT reference sequences. For a sequence to be retained, a match of at least six nucleotides was required to both a V gene segment and a J gene segment. Rearrangements were called productive when the CDR3 lacked stop codons and stayed in frame with V and J; all others were non-productive. CDR3 was defined according to IMGT convention as the region running from the second conserved V-encoded cysteine to the conserved J-encoded phenylalanine. The earlier analysis of more than 450 of the donors excluded sequences that lacked an unambiguous match to a single V gene segment. In an earlier analysis of some 590 of the donors, a V segment was called functional when productive rearrangements were above 56.7%, and segregating when the standard deviation between donors exceeded 5%. To diagnose cytomegalovirus status from the catalog of TCR beta chain sequences, a statistical classification framework was built. A later analysis assigned V and J genes by comparing TCR nucleotide sequences with IMGT/GENE-DB human TR gene sequences. A later analysis assigned CDR3 sequences and most-parsimonious VDJ recombination scenarios with the TCRdist pipeline. In a later analysis, each TCR beta chain was defined by its CDR3 amino acid sequence together with its V-gene family, and reads lacking a unique V-gene family were excluded. As a way to deal with suspected cross-contamination and a sequencing artifact, a later analysis dropped hundreds of nucleotide sequences that were highly shared and had low generation probability. In a later analysis, a clonal expansion index for each public chain was calculated from normalized within-repertoire ranks of inferred template counts. A later analysis computed generation probabilities with a VDJ recombination model fitted to out-of-frame rearrangements, and checked the results against IGoR. In a later analysis, hypergeometric tests were used to score TCR-TCR, TCR-HLA and TCR-CMV co-occurrence, with a repertoire-size bias correction applied to TCR pairs. False discovery rates were estimated in a later analysis by permuting HLA or CMV assignments 20 times. In a later analysis, co-occurring TCRs were grouped using DBSCAN, and TCRdist sequence similarity was added for clustering within HLA-allele-positive subsets. Repertoires with fewer than 30,000 or more than 120,000 public chains, plus five repertoires with anomalous nucleotide sharing, were excluded from co-occurrence clustering. TCRdb took over this immuneACCESS table, retaining in-frame rearrangements with V and J assigned. Such tables are incomplete; in checked studies, under half of the missing clones stem from an unresolved V gene, and the remainder is unexplained. V and J calls plus clone size are reproduced from that table; the DNA served to infer D and trimming. For this sample the table gives over 110,000 clones, of which about four fifths were detected only once. The top ten hold approximately 4.1% of the sample.

The cohort was made up of approximately 670 healthy bone marrow donors. At the time of sampling, every cohort member was nominally healthy, though immune exposures that went unrecorded were likely present. The donor tested CMV seronegative, placing the donor among the 300 to 400 seronegative members of the cohort. Every donor gave a peripheral blood sample, and the peripheral blood mononuclear cells from that sample were used for TCR beta sequencing. The Qiagen DNeasy Blood Extraction Kit was used to extract genomic DNA from the blood cell samples. V is cut back by 3 bases and J by 10 bases, with 11 bases in the junction unmatched. The CDR3 spans 15 residues, from the cysteine through the phenylalanine. CDR3 DNA only is kept here, 45 bases in frame from base 1. The germline V gene (reference sequence) specifies MNHEY as CDR1 and SMNVEV as CDR2. The table lists this clone with a count of one. No cognate antigen has been identified for it. No per-base quality is available; no much larger clone lies one base away.

This TCR was sampled from a man aged 35-49 years in good health and CMV-seronegative. The sequenced sample was PBMCs. The chain is assembled from TRBV27 and TRBJ1-4; 7 bases in the junction line up with TRBD1. The bases are TGTGCCAGCAGTTTTTCCGGGGACAGTGTTGGAAAACTGTTTTTT. This translates into CASSFSGDSVGKLFF. Reference TRBV27 and TRBJ1-4 genes cover what lies past the CDR3, so the full variable domain is EAQVTQNPRYLITVTGKKLTVTCSQNMNHEYMSWYRQDPGLGLRQIYYSMNVEVTDKGDVPEGYKVSRKEKRNFPLILESPSPNQTSLYFCASSFSGDSVGKLFFGSGTQLSVL.